What follows are 25 T cell receptor beta chains derived from one specimen sequenced in a study of Graves' ophthalmopathy and Graves' hyperthyroidism. RNA transcripts served as template for amplifying TCR beta CDR3 sequences. RT-PCR with HTBI primers came first, then second-round multiplex PCR. TCRdb redid the calling of the multiplex PCR reads with MiXCR, one entry per CDR3 protein. The data show 450,000 or so distinct CDR3 sequences, with roughly 14% seen just once and more than 8.5% held by the top ten. Input material: blood. The receptors come from a woman in her thirties with Graves' ophthalmopathy.

On this clonotype: Since the CDR3 does not end with the conserved phenylalanine or tryptophan, this likely comes from a read error. V usage is TRBV14 and J usage is TRBJ2-2, with D tentatively TRBD2 (5 bases). V was clipped by 0 bases and J by 9 bases, with 8 bases between them. The CDR3 is 13 amino acids. In germline, CDR1 is SGHDN, CDR2 FVKESK. CDR3 sequence reads: CASSQDRRRELFV. In DNA, the CDR3 is TGTGCCAGCAGCCAAGATCGGAGGCGGGAGCTGTTTGTT.

This clonotype was observed many times. The CDR3 loop is CASNDRGLGTGELFF. The CDR3, as DNA: TGTGCCAGCAACGACAGGGGGCTGGGGACCGGGGAGCTGTTTTTT. This chain connects TRBV6-1 to TRBJ2-2; the match to TRBD1 covers 10 bases. Germline V CDR1 and CDR2: MNHNS, SASEGT. This CDR3 comprises 15 residues. V shed 7 bases, J shed 5 bases, and the junction held 7 bases outside the gene matches.

This clonotype was seen ten or more times. This rearrangement joins TRBV10-3 to TRBJ1-2; TRBD1 agrees at 7 bases. The CDR3 is 13 amino acids. Losses at the gene ends were 4 bases for V and 6 bases for J; bases not matched to a gene: 5. Germline V gene lookup returns CDR1 ENHRY and CDR2 SYGVKD. CDR3 coding DNA: TGTGCCATCAGTGTGACAGGGCCCAATGGCTACACCTTC. Its translation is CAISVTGPNGYTF.

Ten or more counts support this clonotype. This chain links TRBV28 with TRBJ1-2; no firm D call. The germline V gene encodes CDR1 MDHEN and CDR2 SYDVKM. The CDR3 is made up of 14 amino acids. V dropped 7 bases and J dropped 5 bases, with 17 bases sitting between them. The DNA for the CDR3 is TGTGCCAGCATCCCAAGTGAGACAAGATATGGCTACACCTTC. Protein: CASIPSETRYGYTF.

This chain uses TRBV20-1 with TRBJ2-7; tentatively, D is TRBD1 (5 bases). The germline V and J ends were trimmed by 5 bases and 9 bases, with 20 bases remaining between them. The CDR3 runs to 13 residues. Germline loops: CDR1 DFQATT, CDR2 SNEGSKA (reference sequence). The DNA of the CDR3 is TGCAGTGCTGGTGGGGCAGAGTATTATGGGCAGTACTTC. It codes for CSAGGAEYYGQYF.

This clonotype was observed at least ten times. The rearrangement links TRBV9 to TRBJ1-1; 9 bases align to TRBD1. CDR3 length equals 16 residues. With V trimmed by 3 bases and J by 0 bases, 6 bases remained unmatched. In germline, CDR1 is SGDLS, CDR2 YYNGEE. CDR3 coding DNA: TGTGCCAGCAGCGGCCGGGACAGGGACGTGAACACTGAAGCTTTCTTT. Encoded protein: CASSGRDRDVNTEAFF. Looking up the rest from reference TRBV9 and TRBJ1-1 gives the full variable domain: DSGVTQTPKHLITATGQRVTLRCSPRSGDLSVYWYQQSLDQGLQFLIQYYNGEERAKGNILERFSAQQFPDLHSELNLSSLELGDSALYFCASSGRDRDVNTEAFFGQGTRLTVV.

Many counts were recorded for this clonotype. The chain combines TRBV28 with TRBJ1-5; D is possibly TRBD1 (5 bases). The V end was cut by 6 bases, the J end by 0 bases, with 9 bases between. The CDR3 consists of 14 residues. Germline assignment: CDR1 MDHEN and CDR2 SYDVKM. The CDR3 DNA sequence: TGTGCCAGCAGAACAGGTTATAGCAATCAGCCCCAGCATTTT. This codes for CASRTGYSNQPQHF.

This clonotype came up a few times. The chain joins TRBV7-9 to TRBJ2-5, with D hard to call. This CDR3 has 12 amino acids. Germline V gene data show CDR1 as SEHNR and CDR2 as FQNEAQ (reference sequence). The V end lost 5 bases, the J end lost 6 bases, and 10 bases lay between the germline ends. CDR3: CASSLSMKTQYF. The CDR3 DNA reads TGTGCCAGCAGCCTCTCAATGAAGACCCAGTACTTC.

The V and J genes are TRBV12-3 or TRBV12-4 and TRBJ2-4; perhaps TRBD1 as D (6 bases). V lost 1 base and J 2 bases, leaving 15 bases between the germline ends. This CDR3 contains 17 residues. CDR3 loop: CASSLGGRGRTKNIQYF. In DNA, the CDR3 is TGTGCCAGCAGTTTAGGGGGCAGGGGACGGACCAAAAACATTCAGTACTTC.

This clonotype was seen at least ten times. The V gene is TRBV28, the J gene TRBJ1-1; D is unclear. V was pared by 6 bases and J by 1 base, with 9 bases between. CDR3 length: 13 amino acids. Germline V gene data show CDR1 as MDHEN and CDR2 as SYDVKM. This CDR3 is CASRLNRNTEAFF. The DNA of the CDR3 is TGTGCCAGCAGACTCAACAGGAACACTGAAGCTTTCTTT.

This clonotype was observed a few times. The rearrangement uses TRBV11-2 and TRBJ2-3; D remains ambiguous. V lost 4 bases, J lost 1 base, and 12 bases lay in between. Germline CDR1 is SGHAT and CDR2 is FQNNGV. CDR3 length: 15 amino acids. CDR3 DNA sequence: TGTGCCAGCAGCTCAGTTCCTATAGGCACAGATACGCAGTATTTT. Translated, it gives CASSSVPIGTDTQYF.

This clonotype was recorded at least ten times. The chain joins TRBV7-2 to TRBJ2-7, with TRBD1 matching over 9 bases. Unmatched junction bases numbered 8, after V lost 4 bases and J lost 4 bases. The CDR3 is 15 residues long. Germline CDR1 is SGHTA and CDR2 is FQGNSA. CDR3 loop: CASSSTGTGTYEQYF. The CDR3 DNA is TGTGCCAGCAGCTCGACCGGGACAGGGACGTACGAGCAGTACTTC.

The table lists this clonotype with many counts. The chain is built from TRBV20-1 and TRBJ1-1; possibly TRBD1 for D (5 bases). This CDR3 has 15 amino acids. V lost 0 bases to trimming and J lost 2 bases, with 13 bases between them. CDR1 and CDR2 from the germline V gene are DFQATT and SNEGSKA (reference sequence). The CDR3 loop reads CSARDRQTVNTEAFF. The CDR3 region has the DNA TGCAGTGCTAGAGATCGGCAGACAGTAAACACTGAAGCTTTCTTT.

This clonotype was detected ten times or more. The genes are TRBV6-5 and TRBJ2-2; D is undetermined. CDR3 length: 14 residues. Germline CDR1 reads MNHEY; CDR2 reads SVGAGI. The V and J ends lost 2 bases and 6 bases respectively, with 10 bases between them. The CDR3 sequence: CASSYGLRPGELFF. The CDR3 DNA is TGTGCCAGCAGTTACGGTCTGCGGCCCGGGGAGCTGTTTTTT.

The chain is built from TRBV4-1 and TRBJ1-1, with TRBD1 identical over 8 bases. Germline-derived CDR1 and CDR2 are MGHRA and YSYEKL. The V gene end was trimmed by 5 bases and the J gene end by 4 bases; junction bases not matched to a gene: 15. The length of the CDR3 is 17 residues. CDR3 region: CASSKPDREFWATEAFF. CDR3 in DNA: TGCGCCAGCAGCAAACCGGACAGGGAATTTTGGGCCACTGAAGCTTTCTTT.

Notes on this clonotype: A much larger clone is a single base away; this may be a read error. The V gene is TRBV10-3, the J gene TRBJ2-7, with a possible D match to TRBD1 (5 bases). This CDR3 comprises 16 residues. The germline V gene has CDR1 ENHRY and CDR2 SYGVKD. Here the CDR3 reads CAICEPTTVQSYEQYF. The CDR3 DNA reads as TGTGCCATCTGTGAGCCTACGACAGTACAGTCCTACGAGCAGTACTTC.

This clonotype was observed at least ten times. This chain uses TRBV28 with TRBJ2-7; 8 bases line up with TRBD1. The trim removed 6 bases at V and 2 bases at J, leaving 9 bases unmatched. This CDR3 has 15 residues. CDR1 and CDR2 from the germline V gene are MDHEN and SYDVKM. The CDR3 bases are TGTGCCAGCAGGCCGGCGGGACAGGTCACCTACGAGCAGTACTTC. Protein sequence: CASRPAGQVTYEQYF. The full variable domain, with the rest looked up from reference TRBV28 and TRBJ2-7, is DVKVTQSSRYLVKRTGEKVFLECVQDMDHENMFWYRQDPGLGLRLIYFSYDVKMKEKGDIPEGYSVSREKKERFSLILESASTNQTSMYLCASRPAGQVTYEQYFGPGTRLTVT.

This clonotype was picked up a small number of times. The chain recombines TRBV5-1 with TRBJ2-2, with TRBD1 identical over 8 bases. V gave up 4 bases and J gave up 7 bases; unmatched junction bases: 9. This CDR3 is 15 amino acids long. Germline lookup yields CDR1 SGHRS and CDR2 YFSETQ. The CDR3 sequence: CASSPQGAQVGELFF. The DNA for the CDR3 is TGCGCCAGCAGCCCGCAGGGGGCGCAGGTCGGGGAGCTGTTTTTT.

The chain joins TRBV7-2 to TRBJ1-5; D is undetermined. The V gene lost 2 bases and the J gene lost 5 bases, with 7 bases spanning the gap. Germline loops: CDR1 SGHTA, CDR2 FQGNSA. The CDR3 runs 13 residues. As DNA, the CDR3 is TGTGCCAGCAGCTTAATGCGGGATCAGCCCCAGCATTTT. As protein: CASSLMRDQPQHF. Full variable domain (missing parts from reference TRBV7-2 and TRBJ1-5): GAGVSQSPSNKVTEKGKDVELRCDPISGHTALYWYRQSLGQGLEFLIYFQGNSAPDKSGLPSDRFSAERTGGSVSTLTIQRTQQEDSAVYLCASSLMRDQPQHFGDGTRLSIL.

This clonotype appeared many times. The V and J genes are TRBV20-1 and TRBJ2-7, with a tentative D call TRBD2 (6 bases). In germline, CDR1 is DFQATT, CDR2 SNEGSKA (reference sequence). The CDR3 spans 13 residues. V was cut by 6 bases and J by 1 base, with 13 bases left in between. CDR3 in DNA: TGCAGTGCCATGGACGGACTATCCTACGAGCAGTACTTC. Its translation is CSAMDGLSYEQYF.

This clonotype was seen ten or more times. This rearrangement joins TRBV12-3 or TRBV12-4 to TRBJ1-5; tentatively, D is TRBD1 (6 bases). Trimming took off 6 bases at V and 2 bases at J, with 11 bases between the two ends. The CDR3 has 14 residues. CDR3 bases: TGTGCCAGCAGCGGGGGCGGAGGCAATCAGCCCCAGCATTTT. It translates to CASSGGGGNQPQHF.

This clonotype has a count of ten or more. This chain connects TRBV20-1 to TRBJ2-7; the D gene could be TRBD1 or TRBD2 (5 bases each). This CDR3 has 17 amino acids. The germline gives CDR1 DFQATT, CDR2 SNEGSKA (reference sequence). V lost 1 base to trimming and J lost 6 bases, with 25 bases between them. CDR3 nucleotides: TGCAGTGCTAGAGGTTACCGTGAGGGGTTTCCCTTCGGCGAGCAGTACTTC. Encoded protein: CSARGYREGFPFGEQYF.

In its sample, this clonotype was seen many times. The J gene is TRBJ2-2, the V gene TRBV12-3 or TRBV12-4; D not certain. Trimming took off 5 bases at V and 5 bases at J, with 9 bases between the two ends. CDR3 size: 13 residues. The CDR3 reads CASSPDGTGELFF. CDR3 sequence (DNA): TGTGCCAGCAGTCCGGACGGGACCGGGGAGCTGTTTTTT.

The chain uses TRBV4-1 and TRBJ2-4; 8 bases are shared with TRBD1. J was trimmed by 3 bases and V by 1 base; bases with no gene match: 5. Germline V gene data show CDR1 as MGHRA and CDR2 as YSYEKL. This CDR3 comprises 16 residues. The CDR3 spells CASSQAQQGVKNIQYF. CDR3 nucleotides: TGCGCCAGCAGCCAAGCCCAACAGGGGGTCAAAAACATTCAGTACTTC.

This clonotype was seen more than once but under ten times. As DNA, the CDR3 is TGTGCCAGCAGTTCCGGCGAACTAAGCAATCAGCCCCAGCATTTT. This codes for CASSSGELSNQPQHF. The chain uses TRBV12-3 or TRBV12-4 and TRBJ1-5; D is uncertain. Trimming pared 4 bases from V and 1 base from J, leaving 11 bases between. The CDR3 length is 15 residues.